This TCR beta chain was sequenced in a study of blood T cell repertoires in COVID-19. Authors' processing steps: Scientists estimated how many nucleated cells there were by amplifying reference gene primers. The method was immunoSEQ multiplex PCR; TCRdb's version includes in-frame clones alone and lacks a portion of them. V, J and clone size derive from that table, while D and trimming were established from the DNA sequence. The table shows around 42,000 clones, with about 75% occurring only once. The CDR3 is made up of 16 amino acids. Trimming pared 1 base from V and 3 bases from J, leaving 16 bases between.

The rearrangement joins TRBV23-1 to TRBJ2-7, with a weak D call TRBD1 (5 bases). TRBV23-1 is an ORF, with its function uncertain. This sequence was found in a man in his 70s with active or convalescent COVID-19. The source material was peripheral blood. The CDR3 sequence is CASSQFPPGHLYEQYF. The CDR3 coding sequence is TGCGCCAGCAGTCAATTCCCCCCCGGACACCTCTACGAGCAGTACTTC.